This T cell receptor (beta chain) was sequenced for a study of blood T cell repertoires in COVID-19. Looking at the study overall: PBMCs, B-cell-depleted T cells, or T cells provided the cDNA or gDNA that made up the material.

Trimming at V came to 6 bases and at J to 3 bases, leaving 2 bases not matched to a gene. This CDR3 has 12 residues. In germline, CDR1 is SNHLY, CDR2 FYNNEI. The assay was immunoSEQ multiplex PCR, and TCRdb's table has in-frame clones only and misses some. The data show 150,000 to 190,000 clones, with more than 65% seen just once and approximately 9.4% held by the top ten. The sequence derives from a woman aged 45-65 years with acute or convalescent COVID-19. The chain employs TRBV2 and TRBJ2-7, with 7 bases identical to TRBD2. Input material: peripheral blood. CDR3 nucleotides: TGTGCCAGCAGACTAGCGAGCTACGAGCAGTACTTC. It is translated as CASRLASYEQYF.